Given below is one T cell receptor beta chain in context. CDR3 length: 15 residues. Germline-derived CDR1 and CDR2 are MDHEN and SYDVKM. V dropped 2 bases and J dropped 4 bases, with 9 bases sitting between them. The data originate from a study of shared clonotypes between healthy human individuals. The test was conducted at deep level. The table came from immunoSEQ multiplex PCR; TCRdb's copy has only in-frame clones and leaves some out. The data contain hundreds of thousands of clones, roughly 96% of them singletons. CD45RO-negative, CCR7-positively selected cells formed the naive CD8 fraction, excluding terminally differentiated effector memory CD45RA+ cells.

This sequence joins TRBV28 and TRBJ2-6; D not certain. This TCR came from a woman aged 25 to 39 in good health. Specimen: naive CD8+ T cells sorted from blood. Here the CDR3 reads CASSLRRVGANVLTF. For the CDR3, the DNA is TGTGCCAGCAGTTTAAGAAGGGTCGGGGCCAACGTCCTGACTTTC. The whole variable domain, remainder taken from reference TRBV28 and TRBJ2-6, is DVKVTQSSRYLVKRTGEKVFLECVQDMDHENMFWYRQDPGLGLRLIYFSYDVKMKEKGDIPEGYSVSREKKERFSLILESASTNQTSMYLCASSLRRVGANVLTFGAGSRLTVL.